This entry concerns a single T cell receptor (beta chain). This clone came up a few times. Its antigen is not yet known. The input lacks base qualities; no much larger clone sits a single base away. The entry originates in a study of CD8+ T cells in alopecia areata (dated by TCRdb to 2016 to 2018). About the study as a whole: The treated patients took part in an open-label pilot trial in which moderate-to-severe alopecia areata was treated with oral tofacitinib at 5 to 10 mg twice daily. Patients received tofacitinib for 6 to 18 months and were then followed off drug for 6 months to check for delayed response and recurrence. For the treated patients, the SALT score, which quantifies what percentage of scalp surface area is affected, served as the measure of disease severity. To study T cell clonal expansion in alopecia areata, the researchers applied high-throughput TCRbeta sequencing to both the C3H/HeJ mouse model and human patients. Human TCRbeta sequencing covered scalp tissue and sorted CD4+ and CD8+ peripheral blood T cells from patchy and totalis/universalis alopecia areata patients and healthy controls. Biopsies were taken from tofacitinib-treated patients at baseline and at 4 and 24 weeks of treatment, and a later scalp biopsy was taken in several of the tofacitinib-treated patients. Scalp clonality was compared across normal scalp (n=4), patchy alopecia areata scalp (n=8), and alopecia totalis/universalis scalp (n=8). RNA was obtained with the PAXgene miRNA kit for fixed scalp, the miRNeasy kit for PBMCs, and the RNeasy kit for mouse skin. immunoSEQ multiplex PCR using 35 Vbeta forward primers and 13 Jbeta reverse primers was used to amplify TCRbeta CDR3 regions. Overall results and qualifications from the work: Compared with mice, TCR sequences shared between patients were less clear, possibly partly because of HLA diversity across the patient population. Compared with normal scalp, lesional scalp had higher clonality and more expanded CD8+ clones, particularly in alopecia totalis/universalis, a pattern that suggests antigenic drive. With tofacitinib, both scalp clonality and the number of expanded CD8+ clones among the top 100 scalp clones went down significantly. Because the treated cohort was small and had just a single nonresponder, larger studies are needed to establish links between baseline CD8+ expansion and response. During tofacitinib treatment, many expanded lesional clones remained in scalp and blood, and this persistence may partly explain relapse after treatment is stopped. Scalp TCR repertoire analysis is complicated because resident alphabeta T cells in normal human skin are also sequenced, whereas mouse skin is dominated by gammadelta T cells.

The intended sense of this specimen's time point label: 24 weeks on oral tofacitinib. This specimen's treatment or condition label, per the study, means: oral pan-JAK inhibitor, 5-10 mg twice daily. Lesional scalp punch biopsies and peripheral blood were collected from alopecia areata patients. PBMCs were separated by density centrifugation and stained for CD3, CD4 and CD8, after which CD4+ and CD8+ T cells were sorted on a FACSAria. The germline ends are 8 bases apart after V is trimmed by 2 bases and J by 4 bases. CDR1 and CDR2, per the germline V gene, are MNHEY and SVGAGI. Including the terminal cysteine and phenylalanine, the CDR3 comprises 13 residues. This entry keeps only the CDR3 DNA: 39 bases, framed from base 1. The library relied on the immunoSEQ multiplex PCR assay. RNA was extracted from all samples and reverse transcribed into cDNA as template for TCR sequencing. SuperScript III was used to make first-strand cDNA, primed with a 2:1 mix of oligo-dT and random hexamers. Amplification bias was assessed with a synthetic immune receptor repertoire, and residual bias was removed computationally. As for how the authors treated the data: Raw reads were preprocessed to remove errors, and CDR3 was defined by IMGT conventions from the conserved cysteine to phenylalanine. Clonality was calculated as 1 minus Shannon entropy normalized by log2 of the number of productive unique TCRs. Scalp TCRbeta sequences were cross-referenced with sorted blood CD4 and CD8 repertoires so that the CD4 or CD8 identity of scalp clones could be inferred. The table was pulled from immuneACCESS by TCRdb, which kept in-frame rearrangements only. Such tables lose some clones; where checked, under half of the loss comes from unresolved V genes, and the rest has no known cause. V, J and clone size derive from that table, while D and trimming were established from the DNA sequence. The sample table lists more than 90,000 clones, around 50% of them with a count of one. Together, the top ten hold 10% to 15% of the sample.

Specimen: CD8+ T cells sorted from blood, collected at week 24, from a patient treated with tofacitinib. This receptor was taken from a human donor with alopecia areata. The sequence is built from TRBV6-5 and TRBJ1-2; the D gene cannot be named for sure. Read as DNA, the sequence is TGTGCCAGCAGTTACAGGGCAACCTATGGCTACACCTTC. Its protein product is CASSYRATYGYTF.